This T cell receptor beta chain was sequenced for a study of T cells after yellow fever vaccination. Whole-study findings and limits: By day 5 rather than day 15, the secondary response had peaked, though it was weaker.

In regard to this clonotype: What it binds is not known.

TCRdb re-called the 5' RACE reads with MiXCR, one entry per CDR3 protein. This table has about 340,000 distinct CDR3 sequences, about an eighth appearing once. Trimming removed 2 bases from V and 7 bases from J, with 6 bases in between. The germline gives CDR1 SGHDT, CDR2 YYEEEE. This CDR3 spans 11 amino acids. Material: CD4+ T cells sorted from PBMCs, obtained 15 days after the yellow fever booster vaccination. The TCR was taken from a man between 18 and 29 years old who received the YFV17D yellow fever vaccine. The V and J genes are TRBV5-6 and TRBJ1-1; D is unresolved. The CDR3, as DNA: TGTGCCAGCAGCTTATGGAGTGAAGCTTTCTTT. This gives the protein CASSLWSEAFF.